A single T cell receptor beta chain is shown here with its context. Genomic DNA belonging to each subset was distributed in equal measure over several immunoSEQ plates. It was around 190 ng DNA, approximately 28,000 T cell genomes, that sorted-subset replicate PCRs used. As processed by the authors: There were no quality scores in the junction-only immunoSEQ sequences, so filtering differed. The assay was immunoSEQ multiplex PCR, and TCRdb's table has in-frame clones only and misses some. V, J and clone size are those of that table, while D and trimming were read from the DNA. The table has about 680,000 clones, roughly 70% seen once. CDR1 and CDR2 (germline): SGHAT, FQNNGV. The V end lost 7 bases, the J end lost 1 base, and 13 bases lay between the germline ends. This CDR3 has 15 residues. These data are taken from a study of shared clonotypes between healthy human individuals. Study as a whole: With ages of 18 to 49, the donors were a couple of women and three men.

The rearrangement links TRBV11-2 to TRBJ2-2, with unresolved D. The specimen sequenced was memory CD4+ T cells sorted from blood. Described subset: CD45RA-negative fraction. The sequence was obtained from a woman in her 30s in good health. In DNA, the CDR3 is TGTGCCAGCACCAATAGGGCCTTGAACACCGGGGAGCTGTTTTTT. Translation gives CASTNRALNTGELFF. The variable domain in full, with the rest retrieved from reference TRBV11-2 and TRBJ2-2, is EAGVAQSPRYKIIEKRQSVAFWCNPISGHATLYWYQQILGQGPKLLIQFQNNGVVDDSQLPKDRFSAERLKGVDSTLKIQPAKLEDSAVYLCASTNRALNTGELFFGEGSRLTVL.